The present TCR beta chain was sequenced within a study of cytomegalovirus exposure and HLA in healthy donors. Study observations and caveats: The classifier was said to identify cytomegalovirus status with high specificity and sensitivity.

Note on this clone: Its antigen is not identified.

The germline V gene has CDR1 MDHEN and CDR2 SYDVKM. V was shortened by 6 bases and J by 6 bases, with 24 bases between the two germline ends. This CDR3 is built from 17 residues. Measured with immunoSEQ multiplex PCR; TCRdb has only the in-frame clones, and not every one. The profile covers 150,000 to 200,000 clones, with 84% appearing a single time and 10% taken by the ten largest. This receptor was identified in a man younger than 40 in good health and CMV-seropositive. Material: PBMCs. The chain employs TRBV28 and TRBJ2-1; D is possibly TRBD1 (5 bases). CDR3 nucleotides: TGTGCCAGCAGCTTGAAAGGGGCCAGGGTTTTTCTCAATGAGCAGTTCTTC. It translates to CASSLKGARVFLNEQFF. Complete variable domain (other parts from reference TRBV28 and TRBJ2-1): DVKVTQSSRYLVKRTGEKVFLECVQDMDHENMFWYRQDPGLGLRLIYFSYDVKMKEKGDIPEGYSVSREKKERFSLILESASTNQTSMYLCASSLKGARVFLNEQFFGPGTRLTVL.